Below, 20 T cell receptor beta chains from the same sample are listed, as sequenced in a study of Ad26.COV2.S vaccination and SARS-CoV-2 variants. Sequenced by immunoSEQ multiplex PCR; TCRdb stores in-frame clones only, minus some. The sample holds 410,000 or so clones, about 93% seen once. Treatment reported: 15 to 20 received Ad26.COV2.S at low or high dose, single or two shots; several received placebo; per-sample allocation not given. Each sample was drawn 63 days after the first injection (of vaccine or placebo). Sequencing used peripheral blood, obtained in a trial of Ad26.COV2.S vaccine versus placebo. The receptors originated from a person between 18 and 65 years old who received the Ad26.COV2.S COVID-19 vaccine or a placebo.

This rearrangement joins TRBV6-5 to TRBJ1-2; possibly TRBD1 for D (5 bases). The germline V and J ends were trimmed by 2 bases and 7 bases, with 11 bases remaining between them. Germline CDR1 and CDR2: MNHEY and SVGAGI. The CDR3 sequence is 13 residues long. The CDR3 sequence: CASSYRFRAGYTF. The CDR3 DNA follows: TGTGCCAGCAGTTACCGATTCAGGGCTGGCTACACCTTC.

The CDR3: CASSYRQASGANVLTF. Written as DNA, the CDR3 is TGTGCCAGCAGCTACCGACAGGCCTCTGGGGCCAACGTCCTGACTTTC. The gene calls are TRBV7-8 and TRBJ2-6; perhaps TRBD1 as D (6 bases). The CDR3 runs 16 residues. V gave up 4 bases and J gave up 0 bases, with 10 bases separating them. Per germline, CDR1 SGHVS and CDR2 FQNEAQ.

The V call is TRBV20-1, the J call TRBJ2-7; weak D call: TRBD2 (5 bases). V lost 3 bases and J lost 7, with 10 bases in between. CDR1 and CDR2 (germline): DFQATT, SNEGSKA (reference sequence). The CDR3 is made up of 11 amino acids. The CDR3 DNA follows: TGCAGTGCTAGGGACTTCGGTGAGCAGTACTTC. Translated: CSARDFGEQYF.

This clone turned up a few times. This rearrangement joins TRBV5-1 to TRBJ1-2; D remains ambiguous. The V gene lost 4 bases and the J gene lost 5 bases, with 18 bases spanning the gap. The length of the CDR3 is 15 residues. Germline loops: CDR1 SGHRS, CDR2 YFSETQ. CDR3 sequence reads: CASSPRTGLRYGYTF. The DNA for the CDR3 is TGCGCCAGCAGCCCCCGGACGGGGTTGCGGTATGGCTACACCTTC.

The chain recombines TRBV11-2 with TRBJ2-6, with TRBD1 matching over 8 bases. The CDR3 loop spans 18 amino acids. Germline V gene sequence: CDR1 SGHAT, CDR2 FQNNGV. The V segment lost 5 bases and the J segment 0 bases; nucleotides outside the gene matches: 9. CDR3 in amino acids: CASSQGQGFFSGANVLTF. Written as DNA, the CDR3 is TGTGCCAGCAGCCAAGGACAGGGCTTTTTCTCTGGGGCCAACGTCCTGACTTTC.

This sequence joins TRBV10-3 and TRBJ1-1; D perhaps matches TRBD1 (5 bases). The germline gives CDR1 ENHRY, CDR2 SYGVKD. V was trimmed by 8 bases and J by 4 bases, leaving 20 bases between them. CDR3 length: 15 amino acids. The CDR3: CAIGWQGRSSTEAFF. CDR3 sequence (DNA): TGTGCCATCGGATGGCAGGGTCGATCCTCCACTGAAGCTTTCTTT.

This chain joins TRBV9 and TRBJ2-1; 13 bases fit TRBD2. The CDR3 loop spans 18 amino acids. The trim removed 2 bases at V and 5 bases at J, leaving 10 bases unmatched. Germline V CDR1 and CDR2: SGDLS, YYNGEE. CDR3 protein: CASSVRTSGRRLDNEQFF. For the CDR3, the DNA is TGTGCCAGCAGCGTTAGGACTAGCGGGAGAAGATTGGACAATGAGCAGTTCTTC.

This CDR3 reads CASSPGATEKLFF. The DNA of the CDR3 is TGTGCCAGCTCACCTGGAGCCACTGAAAAACTGTTTTTT. The V call is TRBV18, the J call TRBJ1-4; no clear D. CDR3 length: 13 residues. Per the germline V gene, CDR1 is KGHSH and CDR2 is LQKENI. The ends were cut back, 3 bases at V and 7 bases at J, with 9 bases in the middle. The whole variable domain, remainder taken from reference TRBV18 and TRBJ1-4, is NAGVMQNPRHLVRRRGQEARLRCSPMKGHSHVYWYRQLPEEGLKFMVYLQKENIIDESGMPKERFSAEFPKEGPSILRIQQVVRGDSAAYFCASSPGATEKLFFGSGTQLSVL.

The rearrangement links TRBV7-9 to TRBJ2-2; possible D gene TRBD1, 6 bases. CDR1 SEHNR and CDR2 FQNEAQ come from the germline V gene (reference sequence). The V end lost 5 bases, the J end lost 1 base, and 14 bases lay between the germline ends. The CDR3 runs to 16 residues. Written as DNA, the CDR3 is TGTGCCAGCAGCCCACAGAGGGGGAGGAACACCGGGGAGCTGTTTTTT. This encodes CASSPQRGRNTGELFF.

The DNA for the CDR3 is TGTGCCAGCAGTAAACTGACGAATGCCCCTGAGCAGTTCTTC. Translated, it gives CASSKLTNAPEQFF. The chain recombines TRBV28 with TRBJ2-1; D is unresolved. CDR1 and CDR2 from the germline V gene are MDHEN and SYDVKM. The CDR3 runs to 14 residues. V was clipped by 5 bases and J by 9 bases, with 17 bases between them.

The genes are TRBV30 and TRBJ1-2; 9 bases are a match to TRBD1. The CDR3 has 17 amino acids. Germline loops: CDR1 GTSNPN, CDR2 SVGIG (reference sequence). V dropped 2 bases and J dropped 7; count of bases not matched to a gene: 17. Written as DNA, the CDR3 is TGTGCCTGGAGTATACTCACTCCGGGACAGGGAATTCGTGGCTACACCTTC. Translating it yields CAWSILTPGQGIRGYTF.

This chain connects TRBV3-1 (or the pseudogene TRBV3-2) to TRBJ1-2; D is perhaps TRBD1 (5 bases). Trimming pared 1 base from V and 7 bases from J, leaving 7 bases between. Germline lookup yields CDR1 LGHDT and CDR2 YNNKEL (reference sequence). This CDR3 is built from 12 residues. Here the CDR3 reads CASSQVGVGYTF. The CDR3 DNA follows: TGTGCCAGCAGCCAAGTAGGGGTTGGCTACACCTTC.

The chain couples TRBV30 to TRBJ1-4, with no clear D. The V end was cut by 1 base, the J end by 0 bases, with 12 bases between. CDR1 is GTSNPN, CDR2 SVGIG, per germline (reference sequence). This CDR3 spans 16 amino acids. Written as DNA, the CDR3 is TGTGCCTGGAGTGGTATGGGAGCCGCAACTAATGAAAAACTGTTTTTT. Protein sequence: CAWSGMGAATNEKLFF.

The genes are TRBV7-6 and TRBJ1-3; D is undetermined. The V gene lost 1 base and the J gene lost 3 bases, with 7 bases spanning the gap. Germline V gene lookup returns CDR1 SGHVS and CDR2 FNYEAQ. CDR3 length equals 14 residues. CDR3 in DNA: TGTGCCAGCAGCTTAGGTATTCGTGGAAACACCATATATTTT. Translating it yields CASSLGIRGNTIYF.

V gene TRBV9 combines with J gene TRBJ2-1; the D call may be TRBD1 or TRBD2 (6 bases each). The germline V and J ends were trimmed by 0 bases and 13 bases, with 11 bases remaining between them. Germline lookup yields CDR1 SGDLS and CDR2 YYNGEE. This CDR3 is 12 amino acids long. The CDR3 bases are TGTGCCAGCAGCGTAGCTGGAGGGGGTCAGTTCTTC. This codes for CASSVAGGGQFF.

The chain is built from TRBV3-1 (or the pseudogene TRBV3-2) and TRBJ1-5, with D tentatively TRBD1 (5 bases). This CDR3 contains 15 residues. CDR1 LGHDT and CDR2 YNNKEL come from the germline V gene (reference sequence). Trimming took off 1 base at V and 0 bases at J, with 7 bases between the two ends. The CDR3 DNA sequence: TGTGCCAGCAGCCAAGGTCAGGGTAGCAATCAGCCCCAGCATTTT. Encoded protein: CASSQGQGSNQPQHF.

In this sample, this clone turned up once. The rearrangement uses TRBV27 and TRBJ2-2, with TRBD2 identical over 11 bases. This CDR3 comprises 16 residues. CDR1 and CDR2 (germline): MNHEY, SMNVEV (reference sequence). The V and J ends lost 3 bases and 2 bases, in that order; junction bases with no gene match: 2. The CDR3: CASSLTSGINTGELFF. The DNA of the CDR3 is TGTGCCAGCAGTTTGACTAGCGGGATAAACACCGGGGAGCTGTTTTTT.

CDR3 amino acids: CASSWTANNEQFF. The CDR3 nucleotides read TGTGCCAGCAGCTGGACAGCGAACAATGAGCAGTTCTTC. The V gene is TRBV5-6, the J gene TRBJ2-1; possibly TRBD1 for D (6 bases). The germline CDR1 and CDR2 sequences are SGHDT and YYEEEE. With 3 bases removed from V and 5 bases from J, the gap between germline ends came to 9 bases. The CDR3 contains 13 residues.

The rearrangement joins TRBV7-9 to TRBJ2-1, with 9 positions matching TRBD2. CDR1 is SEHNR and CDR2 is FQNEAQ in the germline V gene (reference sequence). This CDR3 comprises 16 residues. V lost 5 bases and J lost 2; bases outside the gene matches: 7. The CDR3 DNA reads TGTGCCAGCAGCCCGATAGCGGGAGCCACCTACAATGAGCAGTTCTTC. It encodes CASSPIAGATYNEQFF.

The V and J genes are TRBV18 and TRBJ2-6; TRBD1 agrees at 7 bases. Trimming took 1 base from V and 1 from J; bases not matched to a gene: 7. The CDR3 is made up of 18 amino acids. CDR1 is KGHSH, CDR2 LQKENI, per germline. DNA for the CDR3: TGTGCCAGCTCACCACGGGACAGAATAGAATCTGGGGCCAACGTCCTGACTTTC. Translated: CASSPRDRIESGANVLTF.